This T cell receptor (beta chain) comes out of a study of T cells after yellow fever vaccination. CDR3 size: 16 residues. The junction had 11 bases not matched to a gene; V was cut back by 6 bases and J by 4 bases. Germline CDR1 reads DFQATT; CDR2 reads SNEGSKA (reference sequence). This clonotype was seen only a few times. Its target is not known. Regarding the study as a whole: Just a small share of clonotypes turned up in the CD4 compartment as well as the CD8 compartment. Most clones from primary vaccination resurfaced after the booster (about 95% CD4, more than 75% CD8).

MiXCR, run by TCRdb on the 5' RACE reads, gives a single entry per CDR3 protein. Here the sample spans 500,000 to 650,000 distinct CDR3 sequences, 13% being singletons. The chain recombines TRBV20-1 with TRBJ2-7, with TRBD2 identical over 14 bases. This receptor was identified in a man aged 25-45 years who received the YFV17D yellow fever vaccine. The sample here was PBMCs, taken on the day of the yellow fever booster vaccination. This chain's CDR3 is CSAGTSGSEPPYEQYF. For the CDR3, the DNA is TGCAGTGCGGGGACTAGCGGGAGCGAACCCCCTTACGAGCAGTACTTC.